The 10 T cell receptor beta chains below were found in one sample sequenced in a study of Graves' ophthalmopathy and Graves' hyperthyroidism. Amplified TCR beta CDR3 regions were obtained using RNA transcripts as template. An opening RT-PCR round employed HTBI primers and preceded a second-round multiplex PCR. TCRdb reanalysed the multiplex PCR reads using MiXCR and keeps one entry per CDR3 protein. This sample has 1 million to 1.3 million distinct CDR3 sequences, with roughly two fifths found just once. The sequencing input was peripheral blood or thyroid tissue (not recorded which). The receptors stem from an adult man with Graves' hyperthyroidism.

This clonotype was seen ten or more times. This chain connects TRBV5-1 to TRBJ1-6; TRBD1 is a possible D gene (5 bases). CDR1 and CDR2 (germline): SGHRS, YFSETQ. This CDR3 contains 15 residues. V shed 1 base and J shed 6 bases, with 11 bases lying between them. CDR3 sequence: CASSLLQGTNSPLHF. CDR3 bases: TGCGCCAGCAGCTTGTTGCAGGGAACTAATTCACCCCTCCACTTT.

This clonotype was recorded at least ten times. V gene TRBV9 combines with J gene TRBJ2-7; D is unclear. V shed 0 bases and J shed 6 bases, with 13 bases lying between them. CDR3 length: 14 amino acids. Germline values: CDR1 SGDLS, CDR2 YYNGEE. CDR3 sequence (DNA): TGTGCCAGCAGCGTAGCTCCCCTAGGTCTCGAGCAGTACTTC. It yields the protein CASSVAPLGLEQYF.

The table lists this clonotype with many counts. The chain couples TRBV6-4 to TRBJ2-2, with D uncertain. Germline CDR1 and CDR2: MRHNA and SNTAGT. This CDR3 comprises 13 residues. Deletions cut 2 bases from V and 7 bases from J, with 8 bases between. For the CDR3, the DNA is TGTGCCAGCAGTGACGACCGACGCGGGGAGCTGTTTTTT. Translated, it gives CASSDDRRGELFF.

This clonotype was seen only once. The genes are TRBV18 and TRBJ1-1; D remains unclear. The length of the CDR3 is 14 residues. The germline V and J ends were trimmed by 0 bases and 5 bases, with 10 bases remaining between them. Per the germline V gene, CDR1 is KGHSH and CDR2 is LQKENI. DNA for the CDR3: TGTGCCAGCTCACCACCGACCTCAAAGACTGAAGCTTTCTTT. It yields the protein CASSPPTSKTEAFF.

This sequence joins TRBV10-3 and TRBJ1-1, with no clear D. Looked up from germline, CDR1 is ENHRY and CDR2 is SYGVKD. Deletions cut 10 bases from V and 5 bases from J, with 20 bases between. The CDR3 has 14 amino acids. For the CDR3, the DNA is TGTGCCACTTCCTCGAGGGTAAGAGAGACTGAAGCTTTCTTT. This encodes CATSSRVRETEAFF.

This clonotype was recorded at least ten times. J is TRBJ1-4 and V is TRBV2; D is unclear. CDR1 and CDR2 from the germline V gene are SNHLY and FYNNEI. V lost 6 bases and J lost 7, with 12 bases in between. The CDR3 is 13 amino acids. The CDR3 DNA reads TGTGCCAGCAGCGGTGGGGAGGCTGAAAAACTGTTTTTT. Translation: CASSGGEAEKLFF.

The CDR3 nucleotides read TGTGCCATCAGCCCCGGGACAGACTATGGCTACACCTTC. Translated: CAISPGTDYGYTF. J is TRBJ1-2 and V is TRBV10-3, with 7 positions matching TRBD1. The junction had 4 bases not matched to a gene; V was cut back by 6 bases and J by 3 bases. The germline gives CDR1 ENHRY, CDR2 SYGVKD. The CDR3 covers 13 residues.

The chain is built from TRBV4-3 and TRBJ2-5; a weak D match, TRBD1 (5 bases). The CDR3 loop spans 14 amino acids. Per germline, CDR1 LGHNA and CDR2 YSLEER. Trimming took off 4 bases at V and 4 bases at J, with 13 bases between the two ends. Here the CDR3 reads CASSRETVGETQYF. The CDR3 nucleotides read TGCGCCAGCAGCCGAGAGACAGTGGGAGAGACCCAGTACTTC.

This clonotype is a singleton in its sample. One junction end disagrees with the germline gene, perhaps due to a read error. The chain couples TRBV6-5 to TRBJ2-6, with D perhaps being TRBD1 or TRBD2 (5 bases each). Germline V gene sequence: CDR1 MNHEY, CDR2 SVGAGI. The length of the CDR3 is 14 residues. This CDR3 is CASSTQRGADVLTF. The CDR3 DNA is TGTGCCAGCAGTACCCAAAGAGGGGCCGACGTCCTGACTTTC.

The chain links TRBV10-3 to TRBJ2-7; the D gene is possibly TRBD1 (6 bases). The germline gives CDR1 ENHRY, CDR2 SYGVKD. The V end lost 7 bases, the J end lost 2 bases, and 15 bases lay between the germline ends. There are 14 residues in the CDR3. The CDR3 DNA reads as TGTGCCATCAAAGGCGAGGCAGGGGCCTACGAGCAGTACTTC. It is translated as CAIKGEAGAYEQYF.